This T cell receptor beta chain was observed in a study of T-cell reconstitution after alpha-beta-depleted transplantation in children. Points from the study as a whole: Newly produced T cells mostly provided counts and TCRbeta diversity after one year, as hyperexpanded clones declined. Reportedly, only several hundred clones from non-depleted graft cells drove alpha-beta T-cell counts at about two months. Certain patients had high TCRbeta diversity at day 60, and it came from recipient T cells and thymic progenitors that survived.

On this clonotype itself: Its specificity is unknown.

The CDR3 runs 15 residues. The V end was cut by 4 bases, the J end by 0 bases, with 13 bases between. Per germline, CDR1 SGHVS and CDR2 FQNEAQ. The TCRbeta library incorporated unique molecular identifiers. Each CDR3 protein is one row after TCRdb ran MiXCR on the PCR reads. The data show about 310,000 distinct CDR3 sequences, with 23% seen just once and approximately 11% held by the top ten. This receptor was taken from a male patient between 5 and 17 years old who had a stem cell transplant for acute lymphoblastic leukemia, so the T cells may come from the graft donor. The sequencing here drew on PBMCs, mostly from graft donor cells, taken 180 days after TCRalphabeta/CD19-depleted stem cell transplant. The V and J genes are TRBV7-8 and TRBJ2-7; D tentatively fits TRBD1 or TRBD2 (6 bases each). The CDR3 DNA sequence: TGTGCCAGCAGCTCGGAGGGGGGAAGCTCCTACGAGCAGTACTTC. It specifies CASSSEGGSSYEQYF. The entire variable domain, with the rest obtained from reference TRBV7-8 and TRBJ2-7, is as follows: GAGVSQSPRYKVAKRGQDVALRCDPISGHVSLFWYQQALGQGPEFLTYFQNEAQLDKSGLPSDRFFAERPEGSVSTLKIQRTQQEDSAVYLCASSSEGGSSYEQYFGPGTRLTVT.